This T cell receptor (beta chain) comes out of a study of PD-L1 blockade in urothelial cancer. As for time point: pretreatment peripheral blood. The CDR3 runs 14 residues. Trimming removed 6 bases from V and 7 bases from J, with 16 bases in between. CDR1 WNHNN and CDR2 SYGVQD come from the germline V gene (reference sequence). Assay: immunoSEQ multiplex PCR; the TCRdb copy retains only in-frame clones and omits some. The sample holds roughly 120,000 clones; approximately 84% are singletons and the top ten take about 2.9%. This TCR was recovered from a man aged 50-60 years with urothelial cancer. This chain links TRBV10-1 with TRBJ2-1; weak D call: TRBD1 (6 bases). Sequenced here: PBMCs, sampled around atezolizumab (anti-PD-L1) treatment. The CDR3 nucleotides are TGCGCCAGCAGCGAAACCAATCAGGGGAATGAGCAGTTCTTC. Translated, it gives CASSETNQGNEQFF.